These T cell receptor beta chains were read from a single sample in a study of shared clonotypes between healthy human individuals. The data were produced by immunoSEQ multiplex PCR, yet TCRdb's version contains in-frame clones alone and is incomplete. The sample holds under 700,000 clones, 85% to 95% seen once. Sequencing input: naive CD8+ T cells sorted from blood. The receptors were sampled from a woman aged 25 to 39 in good health. CDR3s include the opening cysteine and the closing phenylalanine or tryptophan. Fields, in order: CDR3 DNA, CDR3 protein, clone size, D gene, V gene, J gene. The D gene is left open where the match is weak. Clone size is shown for a subset of rows, as once, few, many or a class of expanded clone.

CDR3nt: TGTGCCAGTCAAGGTGGGGCAACTAATGAAAAACTGTTTTTT
CDR3aa: CASQGGATNEKLFF
abundance: NA
d_gene: NA
v_gene: TRBV19
j_gene: TRBJ1-4

CDR3nt: TGCGCCAGCAGCTGGGCGCTAGCGGGAGCGGGAACGAACACCGGGGAGCTGTTTTTT
CDR3aa: CASSWALAGAGTNTGELFF
abundance: NA
d_gene: TRBD2
v_gene: TRBV5-1
j_gene: TRBJ2-2

CDR3nt: TGTGCCAGCAGACACGGACAGGGACGTGCTTTAAATCAGCCCCAGCATTTT
CDR3aa: CASRHGQGRALNQPQHF
abundance: NA
d_gene: TRBD1
v_gene: TRBV5-8
j_gene: TRBJ1-5

CDR3nt: TGTGCCAGCAGTTTGACGGGTGGTTATGGCTACACCTTC
CDR3aa: CASSLTGGYGYTF
abundance: NA
d_gene: NA
v_gene: TRBV27
j_gene: TRBJ1-2

CDR3nt: TGTGCCAGCAGCCTCGGGGGTGGGGGTGAAGCTTTCTTT
CDR3aa: CASSLGGGGEAFF
abundance: NA
d_gene: NA
v_gene: TRBV28
j_gene: TRBJ1-1

CDR3nt: TGTGCCAGCAGTTTAGTTCGGCAGATCTACGAGCAGTACTTC
CDR3aa: CASSLVRQIYEQYF
abundance: NA
d_gene: NA
v_gene: TRBV28
j_gene: TRBJ2-7

CDR3nt: TGTGCCAGCAGACCCTTAGCGGGAGGGCATTACAATGAGCAGTTCTTC
CDR3aa: CASRPLAGGHYNEQFF
abundance: NA
d_gene: TRBD2
v_gene: TRBV28
j_gene: TRBJ2-1

CDR3nt: TGTGCCAGCAGAGGAGGACAGGGCAGCTACGAGCAGTACTTC
CDR3aa: CASRGGQGSYEQYF
abundance: NA
d_gene: TRBD1
v_gene: TRBV2
j_gene: TRBJ2-7

CDR3nt: TGCGCCAGCAGCGACGGGACGGACGCACCCTATAATTCACCCCTCCACTTT
CDR3aa: CASSDGTDAPYNSPLHF
abundance: once
d_gene: NA
v_gene: TRBV5-1
j_gene: TRBJ1-6

CDR3nt: TGTGCCAGCAGCTTAGAAAATCCCGAAGCTTTCTTT
CDR3aa: CASSLENPEAFF
abundance: NA
d_gene: NA
v_gene: TRBV7-9
j_gene: TRBJ1-1

CDR3nt: TGTGCCAGCAGTCTGAACACTGAAGCTTTCTTT
CDR3aa: CASSLNTEAFF
abundance: NA
d_gene: NA
v_gene: TRBV2
j_gene: TRBJ1-1

CDR3nt: TGCGCCAGCAGCCTAAGACGACAGGGAGAGGGCTACGAGCAGTACTTC
CDR3aa: CASSLRRQGEGYEQYF
abundance: NA
d_gene: TRBD1
v_gene: TRBV4-1
j_gene: TRBJ2-7

CDR3nt: TGTGCCAGTACGAGCTCCTACAATGAGCAGTTCTTC
CDR3aa: CASTSSYNEQFF
abundance: NA
d_gene: NA
v_gene: TRBV18
j_gene: TRBJ2-1

CDR3nt: TGTGCCAGCAGCTTGGTGGGGACAGGGGGCTACGAGCAGTACTTC
CDR3aa: CASSLVGTGGYEQYF
abundance: few
d_gene: TRBD1
v_gene: TRBV5-6
j_gene: TRBJ2-7

CDR3nt: TGTGCCAGCAGCTTGGGCCCAAATCAGCCCCAGCATTTT
CDR3aa: CASSLGPNQPQHF
abundance: NA
d_gene: NA
v_gene: TRBV5-6
j_gene: TRBJ1-5

CDR3nt: TGTGCCAGCAGTTCCGGAAACAATGAGCAGTTCTTC
CDR3aa: CASSSGNNEQFF
abundance: NA
d_gene: NA
v_gene: TRBV27
j_gene: TRBJ2-1

CDR3nt: TGTGCCAGTAGGACAGGGACTAACTATGGCTACACCTTC
CDR3aa: CASRTGTNYGYTF
abundance: few
d_gene: TRBD1
v_gene: TRBV27
j_gene: TRBJ1-2